The source of this T cell receptor (beta chain) is a study of OX40 agonist ivuxolimab in advanced cancers. Profiling relied on immunoSEQ multiplex PCR, and the TCRdb table lists in-frame clones only, not all of them. This sample has 60,000 or so clones, with around 93% found just once. Trimming took 4 bases from V and 0 from J; bases not matched to a gene: 12. The CDR3 spans 19 residues. Germline V gene lookup returns CDR1 SGDLS and CDR2 YYNGEE. Findings of the study overall: Among expanded peripheral T cells, antigen specificity went undetermined.

On this clone: Antigen: not known.

This chain uses TRBV9 with TRBJ2-5; TRBD2 matches 13 bases. The TCR was taken from an adult with an advanced solid tumor such as melanoma, head and neck, liver or kidney cancer. Source: CD4+ or CD8+ T cells sorted from blood, taken in a trial of the OX40 agonist ivuxolimab. The DNA for the CDR3 is TGTGCCAGCAGCTTCCCAACGACTAGCGGGGGGCCATACCAAGAGACCCAGTACTTC. It translates to CASSFPTTSGGPYQETQYF.